The present TCR beta chain was sequenced within a study of T cell changes during pregnancy in multiple sclerosis. Trimming took 2 bases from V and 5 from J; bases not matched to a gene: 10. Germline lookup yields CDR1 SGHDT and CDR2 YYEEEE. The CDR3 extends over 18 amino acids. Clones were sequenced by immunoSEQ multiplex PCR, and TCRdb holds only the in-frame ones, with some missing. This sample has about 97,000 clones, with approximately 90% found just once. Sample: peripheral blood, taken in the second trimester of pregnancy. The chain links TRBV5-6 to TRBJ2-1; 13 bases agree with TRBD2. The TCR comes from a female donor in good health, enrolled as a control in a pregnancy study. CDR3 coding DNA: TGTGCCAGCAGCTTTCCCGACCGACTAGCGGGAGGTGACAATGAGCAGTTCTTC. Its translation is CASSFPDRLAGGDNEQFF.